These 12 T cell receptor beta chains were sequenced from one sample in a study of shared clonotypes between healthy human individuals. Generated by immunoSEQ multiplex PCR, the TCRdb table keeps only in-frame clones and is missing some. The sample yields about 1.1 million clones, about 80% seen once. Input material: memory CD4+ T cells from PBMCs. Specified subset: CD45RA-negative fraction. These receptor sequences come from a man between 18 and 35 years old in good health. Some clones in this sample may be carry-over from other donors' samples.

The chain is built from TRBV18 and TRBJ1-1, with D unresolved. The V and J ends lost 5 bases and 0 bases respectively, with 7 bases between them. The CDR3 totals 13 residues. Germline lookup yields CDR1 KGHSH and CDR2 LQKENI. CDR3 sequence reads: CASSTSMNTEAFF. The CDR3 coding sequence is TGTGCCAGCTCAACCAGTATGAACACTGAAGCTTTCTTT.

The rearrangement links TRBV27 to TRBJ2-5; 8 bases agree with TRBD1. V shed 4 bases, J shed 4 bases, and the junction held 11 bases outside the gene matches. The CDR3 consists of 16 residues. The germline V gene encodes CDR1 MNHEY and CDR2 SMNVEV (reference sequence). CDR3 sequence (DNA): TGTGCCAGCAGTTCGTACCGGGACAGGATTGGAGAGACCCAGTACTTC. This translates into CASSSYRDRIGETQYF.

This clone showed up just a few times. The chain carries TRBV11-2 and TRBJ2-5, with a tentative D call TRBD2 (5 bases). Germline CDR1 SGHAT, CDR2 FQNNGV. V gave up 3 bases and J gave up 9 bases, with 23 bases separating them. The CDR3 loop spans 16 amino acids. In DNA, the CDR3 is TGTGCCAGCAGCTTGACTACAGAGGGCTTTAATGGGGCCCAGTACTTC. It codes for CASSLTTEGFNGAQYF.

The CDR3 protein is CASSEFYSDRGDSPLHF. The CDR3 coding sequence is TGTGCCAGCAGTGAATTCTACTCCGACAGGGGAGATTCACCCCTCCACTTT. The V and J genes are TRBV25-1 and TRBJ1-6, with 8 bases fitting TRBD1. Germline-derived CDR1 and CDR2 are MGHDK and SYGVNS. Trimming cost V 1 base and J 8 bases; bases outside gene matches: 10. This CDR3 is 17 amino acids long.

The chain combines TRBV18 with TRBJ2-5; TRBD1 matches at 9 bases. V lost 6 bases to trimming and J lost 6 bases; unmatched junction nucleotides: 5. The CDR3 consists of 13 residues. Looked up from germline, CDR1 is KGHSH and CDR2 is LQKENI. The CDR3 sequence: CASSFDRGKTQYF. The CDR3 nucleotides are TGTGCCAGCTCGTTCGACAGGGGGAAGACCCAGTACTTC.

The chain links TRBV5-1 to TRBJ2-1; TRBD1 might be the D (6 bases). The CDR3 sequence is 13 residues long. In germline, CDR1 is SGHRS, CDR2 YFSETQ. V lost 2 bases to trimming and J lost 7 bases, with 10 bases between them. The CDR3 is CASSFSQGNEQFF. CDR3 DNA: TGCGCCAGCAGCTTTTCTCAGGGGAATGAGCAGTTCTTC.

This clone was observed a handful of times. V is TRBV15 and J is TRBJ2-7, with unresolved D. Trimming took off 0 bases at V and 11 bases at J, with 23 bases between the two ends. The CDR3 runs 16 residues. The germline V gene has CDR1 LNHNV and CDR2 YYDKDF (reference sequence). CDR3 DNA: TGTGCCACCAGCAGAGATAGATCGGGCGTCGACACAAAAGAGTACTTC. Its protein product is CATSRDRSGVDTKEYF.

This rearrangement joins TRBV6-1 to TRBJ1-1; no reliable D call. Trimming shortened V by 5 bases and J by 3 bases, and 16 bases separated the two germline ends. The germline gives CDR1 MNHNS, CDR2 SASEGT. The CDR3 sequence is 15 residues long. CDR3 amino acids: CASSSHKLGDTEAFF. The CDR3 DNA sequence: TGTGCCAGCAGTTCACATAAACTTGGCGACACTGAAGCTTTCTTT.

This clone was detected only a few times. A single base separates this from a much larger clone, so it may be a read error. Other DNA sequences in the same sample also yield this CDR3. This CDR3 is CASSLNTEAFF. The CDR3 DNA sequence: TGTGCCAGCAGTCTCAACACTGAAGCTTTCTTT. J is TRBJ1-1 and V is TRBV2; D call uncertain. Germline-derived CDR1 and CDR2 are SNHLY and FYNNEI. Trimming took 5 bases from V and 2 from J, leaving 3 bases between them. This CDR3 region has 11 residues.

The chain uses TRBV28 and TRBJ2-1; maybe TRBD2 (6 bases). This CDR3 is built from 13 residues. V lost 9 bases and J 0 bases, leaving 9 bases between the germline ends. CDR1 is MDHEN and CDR2 is SYDVKM in the germline V gene. The CDR3 DNA sequence: TGTGCCAGTCTGGACTACTCCTACAATGAGCAGTTCTTC. It translates to CASLDYSYNEQFF.

This clone was detected a few times. J is TRBJ2-2 and V is TRBV5-6, with D uncertain. V lost 3 bases to trimming and J lost 0 bases, with 12 bases between them. This CDR3 has 16 amino acids. Looked up from germline, CDR1 is SGHDT and CDR2 is YYEEEE. The CDR3 sequence: CASSYQVAPNTGELFF. In DNA, the CDR3 is TGTGCCAGCAGCTATCAGGTAGCCCCGAACACCGGGGAGCTGTTTTTT.

The V call is TRBV5-4, the J call TRBJ2-1; 9 nucleotides agree with TRBD2. The V and J ends lost 4 bases and 6 bases, in that order; junction bases with no gene match: 8. Per germline, CDR1 SGHNT and CDR2 YYREEE (reference sequence). The CDR3 loop spans 15 amino acids. The CDR3 is CASSPPRGRANEQFF. CDR3 coding DNA: TGTGCCAGCAGCCCGCCGCGCGGGAGGGCCAATGAGCAGTTCTTC.